The 15 T cell receptor beta chains given below trace back to one sample, sequenced in a study of CD8+ T cells in alopecia areata. Following extraction, RNA underwent reverse transcription to cDNA, which served as the sequencing template. Generated by immunoSEQ multiplex PCR, the TCRdb table keeps only in-frame clones and is missing some. This table holds 190,000 or so clones, 58% found once. The treatment was: oral pan-JAK inhibitor, 5-10 mg twice daily. The source material was CD4+ T cells sorted from blood, sampled at week 24, from a patient treated with tofacitinib. Receptors originate from a human donor with alopecia areata.

The chain links TRBV6-6 to TRBJ2-6; D is undetermined. V was shortened by 8 bases and J by 0 bases, with 5 bases between the two germline ends. This CDR3 is built from 13 residues. CDR1 and CDR2 (germline): MNHNY, SVGAGI (reference sequence). CDR3 sequence: CASSFSGANVLTF. The CDR3 DNA is TGTGCCAGCTCGTTCTCTGGGGCCAACGTCCTGACTTTC.

The rearrangement joins TRBV15 to TRBJ2-3, with D possibly matching TRBD1 (6 bases). The CDR3 runs to 16 residues. CDR1 LNHNV and CDR2 YYDKDF come from the germline V gene (reference sequence). With 2 bases removed from V and 1 base from J, the gap between germline ends came to 13 bases. The CDR3 region is CATSRYRQAGTDTQYF. CDR3 DNA sequence: TGTGCCACCAGCAGATACCGACAGGCTGGCACAGATACGCAGTATTTT.

The count of this clone is one. This chain uses TRBV28 with TRBJ2-6; D uncertain. The CDR3 runs to 15 residues. Between the trimmed V and J ends, which lost 5 bases and 1 base, there was a span of 9 bases. Germline loops: CDR1 MDHEN, CDR2 SYDVKM. The CDR3 region is CASSVPVSGANVLTF. The CDR3 DNA reads as TGTGCCAGCAGTGTCCCGGTTTCTGGGGCCAACGTCCTGACTTTC.

The chain combines TRBV10-3 with TRBJ1-5; D uncertain. V was cut by 6 bases and J by 1 base, with 13 bases left in between. CDR1 is ENHRY and CDR2 is SYGVKD in the germline V gene. The CDR3 runs 15 residues. The CDR3 region has the DNA TGTGCCATCAGCCCCGTTGCCCTCAGCAATCAGCCCCAGCATTTT. It translates to CAISPVALSNQPQHF.

The chain carries TRBV5-4 and TRBJ2-5, with 8 bases identical to TRBD1. The CDR3 length is 15 residues. Per germline, CDR1 SGHNT and CDR2 YYREEE (reference sequence). Germline trimming cut 4 bases from V and 2 bases from J; bases unmatched to any gene: 7. The CDR3 nucleotides are TGTGCCAGCAGCCGGCTCGGGACAGGACAAGAGACCCAGTACTTC. Translating it yields CASSRLGTGQETQYF.

The chain has TRBV6-6 and TRBJ2-1, with TRBD1 matching over 9 bases. V was clipped by 7 bases and J by 4 bases; unmatched bases: 8. The germline V gene has CDR1 MNHNY and CDR2 SVGAGI (reference sequence). The CDR3 is 15 residues long. DNA of the CDR3: TGTGCCAGCAACGCGGGACAGGGAGGGTACAATGAGCAGTTCTTC. Amino acids: CASNAGQGGYNEQFF.

This chain uses TRBV30 with TRBJ1-1, with D perhaps TRBD1 (5 bases). The CDR3 contains 14 residues. The V end lost 4 bases, the J end lost 1 base, and 13 bases lay between the germline ends. Germline CDR1 is GTSNPN and CDR2 is SVGIG (reference sequence). CDR3 region: CAWNRKGPNTEAFF. As DNA, the CDR3 is TGTGCCTGGAATAGAAAGGGGCCGAACACTGAAGCTTTCTTT.

The chain has TRBV21-1 and TRBJ2-1. TRBV21-1 is flagged as a pseudogene. The CDR3 consists of 17 residues. The CDR3 DNA reads as TGTGCCAGCAGCAACGGACCGAACCCCGGGTCTAGGAATGAGCAGTTCTTC. The encoded protein is CASSNGPNPGSRNEQFF.

V gene TRBV14 combines with J gene TRBJ2-1; no firm D call. Trimming took 4 bases from V and 5 from J, leaving 18 bases between them. The CDR3 loop spans 16 amino acids. The germline gives CDR1 SGHDN, CDR2 FVKESK. The CDR3 reads CASSRKVGAHNNEQFF. The CDR3 coding sequence is TGTGCCAGCAGCCGGAAGGTTGGCGCGCACAACAATGAGCAGTTCTTC.

This clone has more than one count but fewer than ten. The chain is built from TRBV15 and TRBJ2-7, with 12 bases lining up with TRBD2. From germline, CDR1 is LNHNV and CDR2 YYDKDF (reference sequence). The junction had 6 bases not matched to a gene; V was cut back by 5 bases and J by 7 bases. CDR3 length: 14 residues. CDR3 DNA: TGTGCCACCAGCCAGACTAGCGGGAGATCGGAGCAGTACTTC. Translating gives CATSQTSGRSEQYF.

This sequence joins TRBV7-2 and TRBJ2-7; the D is unclear. The V gene's germline CDR1 is SGHTA and CDR2 FQGNSA. The V end lost 0 bases, the J end lost 6 bases, and 3 bases lay between the germline ends. This CDR3 is built from 11 residues. The CDR3 region has the DNA TGTGCCAGCAGCTTAGCGGGCGAGCAGTACTTC. It translates to CASSLAGEQYF.

The V and J genes are TRBV30 and TRBJ2-1; D is possibly TRBD1 (5 bases). The germline gives CDR1 GTSNPN, CDR2 SVGIG (reference sequence). V lost 3 bases and J 3 bases, leaving 6 bases between the germline ends. The length of the CDR3 is 12 residues. CDR3 sequence (DNA): TGTGCCTGGAGGCAGGGCTACAATGAGCAGTTCTTC. Amino acid sequence: CAWRQGYNEQFF. Looking up the rest from reference TRBV30 and TRBJ2-1 gives the full variable domain: SQTIHQWPATLVQPVGSPLSLECTVEGTSNPNLYWYRQAAGRGLQLLFYSVGIGQISSEVPQNLSASRPQDRQFILSSKKLLLSDSGFYLCAWRQGYNEQFFGPGTRLTVL.

This clone showed up just a few times. This chain links TRBV7-2 with TRBJ2-1; 10 positions agree with TRBD2. This CDR3 is 17 amino acids long. Germline loops: CDR1 SGHTA, CDR2 FQGNSA. The V segment lost 1 base and the J segment 4 bases; nucleotides outside the gene matches: 7. The DNA for the CDR3 is TGTGCCAGCAGCTTAGGCCCTAGCGGGAGTTTATACAATGAGCAGTTCTTC. Translating gives CASSLGPSGSLYNEQFF.

J is TRBJ1-1 and V is TRBV30, with D unclear. The CDR3 length is 15 residues. Trimming removed 0 bases from V and 1 base from J, with 12 bases in between. CDR1 GTSNPN and CDR2 SVGIG come from the germline V gene (reference sequence). The CDR3 bases are TGTGCCTGGAGTGTACTCGAGACAACGAACACTGAAGCTTTCTTT. Amino acids: CAWSVLETTNTEAFF.

This clone was detected a few times. The V call is TRBV9, the J call TRBJ2-1; 9 bases align to TRBD2. The J segment lost 8 bases and the V segment lost 0 bases, leaving 6 bases of the junction unmatched. This CDR3 is built from 15 residues. Germline CDR1 and CDR2: SGDLS and YYNGEE. This chain's CDR3 is CASSVDVAGVHEQFF. The DNA of the CDR3 is TGTGCCAGCAGCGTAGACGTAGCGGGAGTCCATGAGCAGTTCTTC.